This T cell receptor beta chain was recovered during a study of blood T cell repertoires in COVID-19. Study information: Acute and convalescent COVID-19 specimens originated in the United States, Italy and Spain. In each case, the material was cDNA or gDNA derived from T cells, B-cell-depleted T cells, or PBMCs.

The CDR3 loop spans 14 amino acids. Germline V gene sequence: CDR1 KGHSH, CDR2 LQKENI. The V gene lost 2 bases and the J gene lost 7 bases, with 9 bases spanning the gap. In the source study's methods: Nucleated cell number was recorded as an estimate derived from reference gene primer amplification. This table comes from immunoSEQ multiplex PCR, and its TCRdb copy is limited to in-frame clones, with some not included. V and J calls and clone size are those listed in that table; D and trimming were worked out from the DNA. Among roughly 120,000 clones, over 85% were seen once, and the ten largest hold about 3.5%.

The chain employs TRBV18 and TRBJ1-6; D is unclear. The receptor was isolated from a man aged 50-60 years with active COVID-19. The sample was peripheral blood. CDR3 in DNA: TGTGCCAGCTCACCATCAGCAGCGAATTCACCCCTCCACTTT. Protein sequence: CASSPSAANSPLHF.